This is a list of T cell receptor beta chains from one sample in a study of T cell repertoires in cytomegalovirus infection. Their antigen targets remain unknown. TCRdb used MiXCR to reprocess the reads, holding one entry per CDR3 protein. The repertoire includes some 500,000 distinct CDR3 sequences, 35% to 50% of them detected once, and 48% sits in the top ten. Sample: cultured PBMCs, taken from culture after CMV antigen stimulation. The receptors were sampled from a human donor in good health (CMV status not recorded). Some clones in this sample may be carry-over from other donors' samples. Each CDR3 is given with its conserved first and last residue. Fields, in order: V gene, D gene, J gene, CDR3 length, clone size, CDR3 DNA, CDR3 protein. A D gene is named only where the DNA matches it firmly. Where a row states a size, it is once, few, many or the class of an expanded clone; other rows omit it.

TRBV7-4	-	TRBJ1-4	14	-	TGTGCCAGCAGCCCGGATGCAACTAATGAAAAACTGTTTTTT	CASSPDATNEKLFF
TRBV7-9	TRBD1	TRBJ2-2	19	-	TGTGCCAGCAGCCCAGCTCCCGGGACAGCCTGGGGAGACACCGGGGAGCTGTTTTTT	CASSPAPGTAWGDTGELFF
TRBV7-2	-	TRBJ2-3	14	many	TGTGCCAGCAGCTTCTCGGGGGTGGCAGATACGCAGTATTTT	CASSFSGVADTQYF
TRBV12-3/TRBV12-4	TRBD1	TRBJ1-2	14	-	TGTGCCAGCACAAGCCCCGACAGGGGGCAAGGCTACACCTTC	CASTSPDRGQGYTF
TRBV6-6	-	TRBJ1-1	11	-	TGTGCCAGCAGTTACCCGAGAAGTGCTTTCTTT	CASSYPRSAFF
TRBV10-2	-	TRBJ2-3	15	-	TGCGCCAGCACGGACCCATTTTATTCCACAGATACGCAGTATTTT	CASTDPFYSTDTQYF
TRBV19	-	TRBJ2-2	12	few	TGTGCCAGTCGTCGGGGCACCGGGGAGCTGTTTTTT	CASRRGTGELFF
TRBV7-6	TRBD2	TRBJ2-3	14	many	TGTGCCAGCAGCCAGAGCGGGGGCACAGATACGCAGTATTTT	CASSQSGGTDTQYF
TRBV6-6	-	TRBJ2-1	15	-	TGTGCCAGCAGCCCGGTGGACTCATTTGCGGGTGAGCAGTTCTTC	CASSPVDSFAGEQFF
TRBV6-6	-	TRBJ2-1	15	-	TGTGCCAGCAGTGAGTTAGGGGTCTACTACAATGAGCAGTTCTTC	CASSELGVYYNEQFF
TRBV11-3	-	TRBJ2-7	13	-	TGTGCCAGCAGCCTCACCCGGGACTACGAGCAGTACTTC	CASSLTRDYEQYF
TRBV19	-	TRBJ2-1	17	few	TGTGCCAGTAGTTTAGGGGGGTCTGTCGTTTCCTACAATGAGCAGTTCTTC	CASSLGGSVVSYNEQFF